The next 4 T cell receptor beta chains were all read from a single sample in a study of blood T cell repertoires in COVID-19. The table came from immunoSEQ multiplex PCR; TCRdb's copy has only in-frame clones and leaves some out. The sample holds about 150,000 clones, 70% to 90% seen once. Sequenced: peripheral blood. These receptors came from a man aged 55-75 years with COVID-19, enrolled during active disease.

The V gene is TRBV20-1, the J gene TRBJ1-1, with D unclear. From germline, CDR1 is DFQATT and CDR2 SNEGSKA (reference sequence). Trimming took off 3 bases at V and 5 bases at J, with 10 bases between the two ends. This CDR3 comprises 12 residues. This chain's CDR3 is CSASGGFTEAFF. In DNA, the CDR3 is TGCAGTGCTAGTGGCGGATTTACTGAAGCTTTCTTT.

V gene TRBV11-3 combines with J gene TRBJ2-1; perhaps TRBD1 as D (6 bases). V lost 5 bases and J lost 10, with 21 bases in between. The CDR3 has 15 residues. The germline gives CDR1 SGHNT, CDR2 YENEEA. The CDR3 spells CASSPVAGAVGEQFF. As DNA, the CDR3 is TGTGCCAGCAGCCCAGTGGCAGGGGCGGTGGGCGAGCAGTTCTTC.

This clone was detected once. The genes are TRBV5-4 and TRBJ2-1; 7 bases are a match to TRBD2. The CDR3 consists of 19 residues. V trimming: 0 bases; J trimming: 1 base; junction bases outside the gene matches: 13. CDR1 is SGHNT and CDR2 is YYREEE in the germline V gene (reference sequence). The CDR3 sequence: CASSLDGLGGRPSYNEQFF. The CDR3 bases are TGTGCCAGCAGCTTGGACGGGTTAGGCGGGAGACCGTCCTACAATGAGCAGTTCTTC.

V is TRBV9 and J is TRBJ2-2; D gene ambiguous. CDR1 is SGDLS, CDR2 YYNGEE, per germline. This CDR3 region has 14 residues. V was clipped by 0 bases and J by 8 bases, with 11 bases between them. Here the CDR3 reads CASSVVSTWGELFF. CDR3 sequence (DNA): TGTGCCAGCAGCGTAGTCTCTACTTGGGGGGAGCTGTTTTTT.